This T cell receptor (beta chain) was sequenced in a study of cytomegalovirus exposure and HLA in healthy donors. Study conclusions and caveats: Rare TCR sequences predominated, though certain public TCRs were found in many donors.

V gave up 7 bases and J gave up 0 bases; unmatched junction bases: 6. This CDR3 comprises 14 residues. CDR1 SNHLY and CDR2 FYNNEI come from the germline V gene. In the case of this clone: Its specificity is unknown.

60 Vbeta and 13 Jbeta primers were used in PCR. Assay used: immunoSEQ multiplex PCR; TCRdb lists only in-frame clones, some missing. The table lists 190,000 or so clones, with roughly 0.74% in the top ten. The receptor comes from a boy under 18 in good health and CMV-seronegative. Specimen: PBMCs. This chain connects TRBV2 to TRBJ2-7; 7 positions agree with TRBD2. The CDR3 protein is CASNRGGSSYEQYF. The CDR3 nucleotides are TGTGCCAGCAACCGCGGGGGTAGCTCCTACGAGCAGTACTTC.